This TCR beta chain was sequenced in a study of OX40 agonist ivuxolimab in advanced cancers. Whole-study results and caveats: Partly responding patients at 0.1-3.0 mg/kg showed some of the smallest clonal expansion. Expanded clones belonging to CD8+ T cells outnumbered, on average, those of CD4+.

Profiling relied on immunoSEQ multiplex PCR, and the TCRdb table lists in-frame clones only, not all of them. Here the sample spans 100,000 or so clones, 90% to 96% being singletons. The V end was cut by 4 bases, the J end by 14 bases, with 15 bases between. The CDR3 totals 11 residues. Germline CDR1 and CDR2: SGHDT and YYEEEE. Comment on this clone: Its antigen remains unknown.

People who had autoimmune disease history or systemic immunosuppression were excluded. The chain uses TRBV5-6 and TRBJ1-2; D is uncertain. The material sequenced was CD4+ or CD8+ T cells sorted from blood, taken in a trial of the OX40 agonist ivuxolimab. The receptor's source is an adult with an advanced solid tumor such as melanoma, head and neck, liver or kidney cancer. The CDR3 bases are TGTGCCAGCAGCGGATTTAAAGGACGTACCTTC. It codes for CASSGFKGRTF.